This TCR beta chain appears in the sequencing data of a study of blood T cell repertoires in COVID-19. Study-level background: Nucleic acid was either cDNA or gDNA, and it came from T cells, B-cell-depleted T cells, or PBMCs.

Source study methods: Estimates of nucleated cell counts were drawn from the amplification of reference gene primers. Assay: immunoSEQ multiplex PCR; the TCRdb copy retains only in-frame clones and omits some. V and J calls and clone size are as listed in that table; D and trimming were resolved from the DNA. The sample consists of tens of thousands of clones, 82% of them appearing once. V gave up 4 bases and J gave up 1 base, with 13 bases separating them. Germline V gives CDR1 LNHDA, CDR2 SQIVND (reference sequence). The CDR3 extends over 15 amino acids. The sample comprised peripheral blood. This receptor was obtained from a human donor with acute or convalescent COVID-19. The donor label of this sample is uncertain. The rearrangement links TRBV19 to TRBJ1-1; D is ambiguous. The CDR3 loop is CASSTGDYRNTEAFF. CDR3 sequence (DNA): TGTGCCAGTAGTACCGGGGATTATAGGAACACTGAAGCTTTCTTT.